The 13 T cell receptor beta chains listed next were all sequenced from one sample in a study of blood T cell repertoires in COVID-19. Some clones are missing from TCRdb's copy, which holds only in-frame ones; the method was immunoSEQ multiplex PCR. Of 310,000 or so clones listed, about nine tenths are singletons. Sample: PBMCs or T cells enriched from blood (not recorded which). The receptors stem from a woman aged 18-29 years who had recovered from COVID-19.

In its sample, this clone was seen a few times. V gene TRBV19 combines with J gene TRBJ1-6; maybe TRBD1 (5 bases). Trimming removed 3 bases at V and 6 bases at J, with 6 bases between. This CDR3 contains 13 residues. Germline V gene data show CDR1 as LNHDA and CDR2 as SQIVND (reference sequence). This CDR3 is CASSMTANSPLHF. DNA of the CDR3: TGTGCCAGTAGTATGACAGCTAATTCACCCCTCCACTTT.

The V and J genes are TRBV5-6 and TRBJ2-2; a possible D gene is TRBD2 (5 bases). With 1 base removed from V and 3 bases from J, the gap between germline ends came to 10 bases. CDR3 length: 15 amino acids. Per germline, CDR1 SGHDT and CDR2 YYEEEE. DNA for the CDR3: TGTGCCAGCAGCTTGTCGGGGTCGTACACCGGGGAGCTGTTTTTT. Translation gives CASSLSGSYTGELFF.

V usage is TRBV18 and J usage is TRBJ2-7; TRBD1 agrees at 7 bases. CDR3 length: 14 amino acids. With 5 bases clipped from V and 6 bases from J, the junction kept 10 bases outside the gene matches. CDR1 and CDR2 from the germline V gene are KGHSH and LQKENI. Written as DNA, the CDR3 is TGTGCCAGCTCAGCCGGGACAGAGACTCGCGAGCAGTACTTC. Protein: CASSAGTETREQYF.

The chain employs TRBV9 and TRBJ2-2; D unclear. CDR1 is SGDLS, CDR2 YYNGEE, per germline. Between the trimmed V and J ends, which lost 3 bases and 6 bases, there was a span of 12 bases. CDR3 length equals 14 residues. CDR3 region: CASSGSSRPGELFF. In nucleotides, the CDR3 is TGTGCCAGCAGCGGGAGCTCTAGACCCGGGGAGCTGTTTTTT.

This clone was seen just once. The chain joins TRBV7-3 to TRBJ1-1; 9 nucleotides line up with TRBD1. V trimming: 1 base; J trimming: 1 base; junction bases outside the gene matches: 10. Germline lookup yields CDR1 SGHTA and CDR2 FQGTGA. The CDR3 covers 18 residues. The CDR3 DNA reads TGTGCCAGCAGCTTAAACCCTGTCCCGGGACAGGGGAACACTGAAGCTTTCTTT. It specifies CASSLNPVPGQGNTEAFF.

The V call is TRBV7-9, the J call TRBJ1-6; perhaps TRBD1 as D (5 bases). Germline CDR1 SEHNR, CDR2 FQNEAQ (reference sequence). This CDR3 has 16 amino acids. V was shortened by 1 base and J by 7 bases, with 14 bases between the two germline ends. CDR3 region: CASSLVGGDSNSPLHF. In DNA, the CDR3 is TGTGCCAGCAGCTTAGTAGGTGGGGACTCGAATTCACCCCTCCACTTT.

CDR3 nucleotide sequence: TGTGCCAGTAGTATAGGGGGACAGGGAAGTGGCTACACCTTC. As protein: CASSIGGQGSGYTF. The chain has TRBV19 and TRBJ1-2, with 9 bases fitting TRBD1. J was trimmed by 7 bases and V by 1 base; bases with no gene match: 4. Germline V gene sequence: CDR1 LNHDA, CDR2 SQIVND (reference sequence). The CDR3 runs 14 residues.

V usage is TRBV7-2 and J usage is TRBJ2-7, with no clear D. Germline V gene lookup returns CDR1 SGHTA and CDR2 FQGNSA. The CDR3 has 15 amino acids. The V gene lost 6 bases and the J gene lost 0 bases, with 15 bases spanning the gap. CDR3 bases: TGTGCCAGCAGTTTCGCTACCGAACCCTCCTACGAGCAGTACTTC. Residues: CASSFATEPSYEQYF.

This clone was recorded only once. CDR3 coding DNA: TGTGCCAGCAGCTTAGGTGACGGGGAGCACGAGCAGTACTTC. Its protein product is CASSLGDGEHEQYF. The chain is built from TRBV11-1 and TRBJ2-7; possibly TRBD2 for D (5 bases). CDR1 and CDR2 from the germline V gene are SGHAT and FQDESV (reference sequence). The CDR3 has 14 amino acids. V was clipped by 1 base and J by 5 bases, with 12 bases between them.

This sequence joins TRBV3-1 (or the pseudogene TRBV3-2) and TRBJ1-1; 7 bases match TRBD1. This CDR3 spans 15 amino acids. In germline, CDR1 is LGHDT, CDR2 YNNKEL (reference sequence). V shed 3 bases, J shed 11 bases, and the junction held 15 bases outside the gene matches. The CDR3, as DNA: TGTGCCAGCAGCCAGGGGGACAGCCCCGCGGTGGAGGCTTTCTTT. Translation: CASSQGDSPAVEAFF.

The gene calls are TRBV6-1 and TRBJ2-3; D is undetermined. There are 16 residues in the CDR3. V was cut by 2 bases and J by 0 bases, with 12 bases left in between. The V gene's germline CDR1 is MNHNS and CDR2 SASEGT. CDR3 DNA sequence: TGTGCCAGCAGTGAACTTGTGTATACTAGCACAGATACGCAGTATTTT. Encoded protein: CASSELVYTSTDTQYF.

The J gene is TRBJ2-5, the V gene TRBV19, with D maybe TRBD2 (7 bases). In germline, CDR1 is LNHDA, CDR2 SQIVND (reference sequence). This CDR3 is 15 amino acids long. V shed 3 bases and J shed 0 bases, with 11 bases lying between them. CDR3 bases: TGTGCCAGTAGTATTTCGGGGGGCCACCAAGAGACCCAGTACTTC. It yields the protein CASSISGGHQETQYF. Variable domain in full (rest from reference TRBV19 and TRBJ2-5): DGGITQSPKYLFRKEGQNVTLSCEQNLNHDAMYWYRQDPGQGLRLIYYSQIVNDFQKGDIAEGYSVSREKKESFPLTVTSAQKNPTAFYLCASSISGGHQETQYFGPGTRLLVL.

This sequence joins TRBV10-3 and TRBJ1-5, with D possibly matching TRBD1 (6 bases). The V gene lost 6 bases and the J gene lost 4 bases, with 13 bases spanning the gap. Germline values: CDR1 ENHRY, CDR2 SYGVKD. The CDR3 is made up of 14 amino acids. CDR3 in amino acids: CAIRPDSANQPQHF. Here the CDR3 DNA reads TGTGCCATCAGGCCGGACAGCGCAAATCAGCCCCAGCATTTT.